The clone carrying this TCR beta chain was seen more than once but under ten times. The authors' processing: Nucleated cell counts were estimated from reference gene primer amplification. Produced via immunoSEQ multiplex PCR; TCRdb's table is partial and in-frame only. V and J calls and clone size follow that table, whereas D and trimming were derived from the DNA. The top ten hold around 4.2% of the sample, which has a few hundred thousand clones, about 82% seen once. V lost 6 bases, J lost 6 bases, and 16 bases lay in between. The germline V gene has CDR1 SGHDT and CDR2 YYEEEE. The CDR3 spans 13 residues. This specimen comes from a study of blood T cell repertoires in COVID-19. For the study at large: Collection of acute and convalescent COVID-19 samples took place in the United States, Italy and Spain. From T cells, B-cell-depleted T cells, or PBMCs came the material, which was cDNA or gDNA.

The chain couples TRBV5-6 to TRBJ2-7; tentatively, D is TRBD2 (5 bases). The receptor comes from a woman in her fifties or sixties with active or convalescent COVID-19. Sample: peripheral blood. The CDR3 nucleotides are TGTGCCAGCAAACGAATGGGAGTAGGCGAGCAGTACTTC. Protein sequence: CASKRMGVGEQYF.